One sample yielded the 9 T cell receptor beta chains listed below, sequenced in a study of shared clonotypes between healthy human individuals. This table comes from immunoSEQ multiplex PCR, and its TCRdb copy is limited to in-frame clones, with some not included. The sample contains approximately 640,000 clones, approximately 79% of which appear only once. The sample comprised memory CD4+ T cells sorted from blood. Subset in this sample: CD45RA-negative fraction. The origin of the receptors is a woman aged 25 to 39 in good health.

Written as DNA, the CDR3 is TGCGCCAGCAGCCCCGGGGGACAGGTGACAGACGAGCAGTACTTC. Translation: CASSPGGQVTDEQYF. This chain uses TRBV4-1 with TRBJ2-7; the match to TRBD1 covers 8 bases. The germline V gene encodes CDR1 MGHRA and CDR2 YSYEKL. The V and J ends lost 4 bases and 5 bases, in that order; junction bases with no gene match: 10. The CDR3 runs to 15 residues.

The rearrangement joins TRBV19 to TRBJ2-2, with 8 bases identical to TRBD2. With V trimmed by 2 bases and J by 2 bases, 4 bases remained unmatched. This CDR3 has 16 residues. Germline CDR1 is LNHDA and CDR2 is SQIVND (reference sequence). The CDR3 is CASSIWTSKNTGELFF. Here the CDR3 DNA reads TGTGCCAGTAGTATATGGACTAGCAAAAACACCGGGGAGCTGTTTTTT.

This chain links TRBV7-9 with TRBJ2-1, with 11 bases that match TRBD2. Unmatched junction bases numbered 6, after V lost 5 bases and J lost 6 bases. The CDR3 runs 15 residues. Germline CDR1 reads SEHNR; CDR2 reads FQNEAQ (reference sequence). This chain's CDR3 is CASSPHTSGGNEQFF. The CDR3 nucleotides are TGTGCCAGCAGCCCACACACTAGCGGGGGCAATGAGCAGTTCTTC.

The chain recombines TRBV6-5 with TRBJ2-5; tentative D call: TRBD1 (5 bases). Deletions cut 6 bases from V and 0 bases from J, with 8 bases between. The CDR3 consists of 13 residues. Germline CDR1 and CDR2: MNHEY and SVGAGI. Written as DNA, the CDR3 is TGTGCCAGCAGAGACAGAAACCAAGAGACCCAGTACTTC. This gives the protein CASRDRNQETQYF.

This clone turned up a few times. CDR3 sequence (DNA): TGTGCCAGCAGCTTGGGGTCTGTGAGGCCTGAAGCTTTCTTT. Its translation: CASSLGSVRPEAFF. The chain couples TRBV5-6 to TRBJ1-1; D not resolved. CDR3 length equals 14 residues. Germline loops: CDR1 SGHDT, CDR2 YYEEEE. V was pared by 0 bases and J by 6 bases, with 12 bases between.

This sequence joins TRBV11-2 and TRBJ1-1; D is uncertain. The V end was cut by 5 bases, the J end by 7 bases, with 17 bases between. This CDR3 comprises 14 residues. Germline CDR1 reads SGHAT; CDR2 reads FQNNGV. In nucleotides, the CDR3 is TGTGCCAGCAGCCCTCCTCACAGAGTAGTTGAAGCTTTCTTT. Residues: CASSPPHRVVEAFF.

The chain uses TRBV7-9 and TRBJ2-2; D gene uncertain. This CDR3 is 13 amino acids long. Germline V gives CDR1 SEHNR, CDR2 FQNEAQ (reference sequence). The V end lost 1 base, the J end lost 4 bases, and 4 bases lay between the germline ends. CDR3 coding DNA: TGTGCCAGCAGCTTAGACTCCACCGGGGAGCTGTTTTTT. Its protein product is CASSLDSTGELFF.

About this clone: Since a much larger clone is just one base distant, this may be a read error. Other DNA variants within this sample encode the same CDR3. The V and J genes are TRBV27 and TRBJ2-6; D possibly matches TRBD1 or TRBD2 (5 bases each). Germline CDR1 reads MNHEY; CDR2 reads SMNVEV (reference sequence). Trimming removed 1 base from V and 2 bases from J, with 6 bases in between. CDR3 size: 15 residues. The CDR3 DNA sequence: TGTGCCAGCAGTTTATGGGGGACTGGGGCCAACGTCCTGACTTTC. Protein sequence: CASSLWGTGANVLTF. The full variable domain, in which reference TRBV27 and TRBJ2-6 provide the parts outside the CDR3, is EAQVTQNPRYLITVTGKKLTVTCSQNMNHEYMSWYRQDPGLGLRQIYYSMNVEVTDKGDVPEGYKVSRKEKRNFPLILESPSPNQTSLYFCASSLWGTGANVLTFGAGSRLTVL.

The CDR3 region has the DNA TGTGCCAGCAGTAAGCAAAGGGCGGATGAGCAGTTCTTC. Its translation is CASSKQRADEQFF. The rearrangement uses TRBV6-5 and TRBJ2-1; D ambiguous. The CDR3 totals 13 residues. CDR1 MNHEY and CDR2 SVGAGI come from the germline V gene. V was clipped by 5 bases and J by 8 bases, with 13 bases between them.